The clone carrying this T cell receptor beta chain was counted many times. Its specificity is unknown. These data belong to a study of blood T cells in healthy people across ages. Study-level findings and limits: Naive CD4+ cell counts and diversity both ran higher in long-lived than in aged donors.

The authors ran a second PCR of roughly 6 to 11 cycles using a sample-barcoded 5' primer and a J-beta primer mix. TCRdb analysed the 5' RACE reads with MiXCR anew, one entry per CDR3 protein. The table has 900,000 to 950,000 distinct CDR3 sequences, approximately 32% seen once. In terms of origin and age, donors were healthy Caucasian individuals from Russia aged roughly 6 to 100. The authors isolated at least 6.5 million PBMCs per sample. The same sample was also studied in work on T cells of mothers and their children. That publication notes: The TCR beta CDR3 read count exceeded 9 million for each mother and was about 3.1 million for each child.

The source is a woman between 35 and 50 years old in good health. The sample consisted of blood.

CDR3: CASSKVSYEQYF. CDR3 coding DNA: TGCGCCAGCAGTAAGGTCAGCTACGAGCAGTACTTC. This chain uses TRBV5-1 with TRBJ2-7, with D hard to call. The V and J ends lost 5 bases and 3 bases respectively, with 9 bases between them. Germline CDR1 SGHRS, CDR2 YFSETQ. This CDR3 has 12 amino acids.